This T cell receptor (beta chain) was retrieved from a study of identifying expanded T cells in peripheral blood (dated by TCRdb to about 2019). About the study as a whole: Technical replicates were generated by sequencing separate aliquots of the same genomic DNA pool, and four replicates were compared pairwise.

Study-wide findings and limitations: Between technical replicates the binomial model flagged 0.9 to 1.5 differentially abundant clones, whereas over roughly two weeks the binomial model flagged about 15 and over approximately four weeks roughly 20. The beta-binomial model significantly reduced the number of clones called differentially abundant and the false-positive rate across all healthy-donor time intervals. The authors expected biological variance in healthy repertoires might increase further over much longer intervals such as months to years. Variance in clone template counts between approximately two-week samples significantly increased with total template count across all healthy donors.

No immune events, such as infections, were documented for the healthy donors during the collection period. Blood repertoires from healthy donors were used as a training cohort for calibrating time-dependent variance in a beta-binomial model of differential abundance of T-cell clones. The training cohort comprised approximately 10 healthy donors, 3 female and 7 male. The donors were between roughly 29 and 70 years old, with an average age of roughly 40 years. Whole blood, obtained from a commercial supplier, was collected from each healthy donor at three time points spaced approximately two weeks apart. Genomic DNA was extracted from unsorted whole blood for immunosequencing. CDR1 is given as SGHNT and CDR2 as YYREEE, both from the germline V gene (reference sequence). The junction shows trimming of 3 bases on V and 2 bases on J, and the gene matches do not reach 6 bases of it. CDR3 length: 15 amino acids, cysteine to phenylalanine. This entry keeps only the CDR3 DNA: 45 bases, framed from base 1.

TCRbeta CDR3 regions were profiled by bias-controlled multiplex PCR amplification of genomic DNA with the immunoSEQ Assay. The published analysis was carried out like this. To quantify the absolute abundance of each unique TCRbeta CDR3 region, the sequences were collapsed and filtered. Differential abundance was tested with two models: a binomial (Fisher-equivalent) model and a beta-binomial model that adds time-dependent variance fitted from healthy donors. Clones with fewer than 5 combined templates were removed, and a clone was called differentially abundant if the clone's Benjamini-Hochberg FDR was below 0.01. Beta-binomial variance was modeled as a function of total template count across the two samples using the form v = (b*log(k)+a)^2. In TCRdb, the immuneACCESS table is reduced to in-frame sequences with V and J assigned. These tables do not hold every clone; where another copy was compared, an unresolved V gene accounts for under half, and the others remain unexplained. V and J calls and clone size come straight from that table; D and trimming were deduced from the DNA. The sample has tens of thousands of clones on record, 70% to 90% of them singletons. Approximately 5.4% of the sample lies in the top ten.

This clone has only one observation. The antigen it recognizes is unknown. One base away there is no much larger clone; base qualities are not given. Sequenced material: blood. The chain is assembled from TRBV5-4 and TRBJ1-2; a stretch of 8 junction bases matches TRBD1. This clonotype was sampled from a person aged 18 to 70 in good health. The CDR3 sequence is CASSSQGVFNYGYTF. The DNA is TGTGCCAGCAGCTCACAGGGGGTGTTCAACTATGGCTACACCTTC.